This T cell receptor (beta chain) was captured in a study of shared clonotypes between healthy human individuals. Sequencing was at deep level. Repertoires were generated with immunoSEQ multiplex PCR, while TCRdb's copy carries only in-frame clones and drops some. The sample lists more than 450,000 clones, 70% to 80% occurring once. This clone was recorded a few times. Specimen: PBMCs. This clonotype was obtained from a woman aged 40 to 49 in good health. Some clones in this sample may be carry-over from other donors' samples.

The CDR3 sequence is CARDMGFAYNEQFF. CDR3 DNA: TGTGCCAGGGACATGGGGTTCGCCTACAATGAGCAGTTCTTC. The chain carries TRBV19 and TRBJ2-1; TRBD1 might be the D (5 bases). Germline CDR1 LNHDA, CDR2 SQIVND (reference sequence). The CDR3 is made up of 14 amino acids. V dropped 9 bases and J dropped 2 bases, with 14 bases sitting between them.